The clone carrying this TCR beta chain has more than one count but fewer than ten. Its antigen is not identified. One entry per CDR3 protein results from TCRdb running MiXCR on the reads. This table has more than 400,000 distinct CDR3 sequences, 26% appearing once. This record belongs to a study of T cell repertoires in cytomegalovirus infection. On the study more broadly: Indications of both CMV infection and matching HLA type were provided by public TCR beta signatures.

Study-level results: HLA-C-restricted CMV-specific TCR beta clonotypes were dominant in the ex vivo response.

The clonotype originates from a human donor in good health (CMV status not recorded). Some clones in this sample may be carry-over from other donors' samples. The specimen was PBMCs.

The CDR3: CARNRQGNNEQFF. CDR3 in DNA: TGTGCCCGCAACCGACAGGGTAACAATGAGCAGTTCTTC. The J gene is TRBJ2-1, the V gene TRBV19; 7 nucleotides line up with TRBD1. The CDR3 length is 13 residues. In germline, CDR1 is LNHDA, CDR2 SQIVND (reference sequence). V dropped 11 bases and J dropped 5; count of bases not matched to a gene: 9. The variable domain in full, completed from reference TRBV19 and TRBJ2-1, reads DGGITQSPKYLFRKEGQNVTLSCEQNLNHDAMYWYRQDPGQGLRLIYYSQIVNDFQKGDIAEGYSVSREKKESFPLTVTSAQKNPTAFYLCARNRQGNNEQFFGPGTRLTVL.